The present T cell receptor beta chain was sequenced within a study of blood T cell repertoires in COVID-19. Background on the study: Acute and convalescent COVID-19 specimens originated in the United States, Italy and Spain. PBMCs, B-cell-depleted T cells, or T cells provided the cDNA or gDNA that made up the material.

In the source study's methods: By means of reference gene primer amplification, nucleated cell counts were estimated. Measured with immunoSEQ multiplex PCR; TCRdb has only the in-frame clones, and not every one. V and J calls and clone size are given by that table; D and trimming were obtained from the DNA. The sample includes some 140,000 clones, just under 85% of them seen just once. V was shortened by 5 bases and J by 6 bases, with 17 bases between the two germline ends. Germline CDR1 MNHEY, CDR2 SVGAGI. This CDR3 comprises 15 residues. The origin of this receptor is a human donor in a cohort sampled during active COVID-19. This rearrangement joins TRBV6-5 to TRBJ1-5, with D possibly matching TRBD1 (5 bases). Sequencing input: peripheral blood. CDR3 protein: CASSREGGASQPQHF. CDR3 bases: TGTGCCAGCAGTCGCGAGGGAGGGGCTAGTCAGCCCCAGCATTTT.